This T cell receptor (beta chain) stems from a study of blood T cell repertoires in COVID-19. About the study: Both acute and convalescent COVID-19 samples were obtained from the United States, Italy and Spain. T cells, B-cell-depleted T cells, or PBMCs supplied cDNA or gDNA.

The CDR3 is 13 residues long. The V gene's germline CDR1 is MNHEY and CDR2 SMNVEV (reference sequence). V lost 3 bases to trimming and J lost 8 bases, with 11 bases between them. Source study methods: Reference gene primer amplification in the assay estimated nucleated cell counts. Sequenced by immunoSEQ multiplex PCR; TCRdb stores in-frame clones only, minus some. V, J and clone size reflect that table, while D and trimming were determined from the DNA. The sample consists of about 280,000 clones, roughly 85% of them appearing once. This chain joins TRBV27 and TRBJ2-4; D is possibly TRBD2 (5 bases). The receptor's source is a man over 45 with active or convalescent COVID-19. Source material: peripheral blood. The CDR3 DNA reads TGTGCCAGCAGTTTTTATCCGAGGGACATTCAGTACTTC. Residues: CASSFYPRDIQYF.